The present entry profiles one TCR beta chain with its context. The data were obtained in a study of early T cells in non-severe SARS-CoV-2 infection. Whole-study context: Unsorted whole blood bulk RNA was sequenced, with unpaired chains.

Via MiXCR, TCRdb re-called the 5' RACE reads, giving one row per CDR3 protein. This repertoire shows about 64,000 distinct CDR3 sequences, roughly 12% found once; its top ten account for 1.3% to 1.5%. CDR3 length equals 15 residues. From germline, CDR1 is MNHEY and CDR2 SVGAGI. J lost 2 bases, V lost 4 bases, and 5 bases had no gene match. Sequenced material: whole blood, taken at baseline. The chain combines TRBV6-5 with TRBJ1-5, with 7 bases matching TRBD1. This TCR was recovered from an adult who was a healthcare worker with PCR-confirmed SARS-CoV-2 infection or an uninfected control (not recorded which). CDR3 region: CASSLAGTGNQPQHF. DNA of the CDR3: TGTGCCAGCAGTTTAGCCGGGACAGGCAATCAGCCCCAGCATTTT.